Below, 29 T cell receptor beta chains from the same sample are listed, as sequenced in a study of vaccination and CD4 T cells after COVID-19. Which antigens these TCRs recognize remains unknown. The Oncomine TCR Beta short-read assay sequenced DNA from cultured CD4+ T cells. Via MiXCR, TCRdb re-called the PCR reads, giving one row per CDR3 protein. The sample contains 12,000 or so distinct CDR3 sequences, around half of which appear only once. This sample's treatment: roughly nine-day PBMC culture with coronavirus spike peptide pools or control peptides (ViraFEST assay). Sample: CD4+ T cells from blood, cultured in vitro. These receptors all stem from a human donor who had recovered from COVID-19.

This clonotype was detected only a few times. The chain joins TRBV12-3 or TRBV12-4 to TRBJ1-1; no reliable D call. Trimming stripped 6 bases from V and 1 base from J, with 9 bases between. This CDR3 spans 13 amino acids. The CDR3 DNA sequence: TGTGCCAGCAGCCCGACTGGGAACACTGAAGCTTTCTTT. Protein: CASSPTGNTEAFF.

The chain carries TRBV6-2 or TRBV6-3 and TRBJ1-2, with TRBD1 as a possible D gene (5 bases). The length of the CDR3 is 15 residues. Germline loops: CDR1 MNHEY, CDR2 SVGEGT. V lost 4 bases and J lost 4, with 16 bases in between. CDR3 loop: CASSSPDRPSYGYTF. CDR3 DNA: TGTGCCAGCAGTTCCCCCGACAGACCTTCCTATGGCTACACCTTC.

The J gene is TRBJ1-5, the V gene TRBV24-1, with 7 bases identical to TRBD1. The CDR3 runs to 14 residues. Germline-derived CDR1 and CDR2 are KGHDR and SFDVKD. Unmatched junction bases numbered 4, after V lost 4 bases and J lost 5 bases. The CDR3 region is CATSDRTGDQPQHF. In DNA, the CDR3 is TGTGCCACCAGTGACCGGACAGGAGATCAGCCCCAGCATTTT.

The chain combines TRBV29-1 with TRBJ2-2; maybe TRBD2 (5 bases). Germline CDR1 reads SQVTM; CDR2 reads ANQGSEA. This CDR3 region has 14 residues. The V end lost 8 bases, the J end lost 4 bases, and 17 bases lay between the germline ends. The CDR3 is CSTGVGSGTGELFF. The CDR3 DNA reads TGCAGCACCGGGGTAGGGTCGGGCACCGGGGAGCTGTTTTTT.

This clonotype showed up just a few times. The V gene is TRBV18, the J gene TRBJ1-1; 8 bases agree with TRBD1. The CDR3 consists of 13 residues. CDR1 is KGHSH and CDR2 is LQKENI in the germline V gene. Losses at the gene ends were 7 bases for V and 6 bases for J; bases not matched to a gene: 7. The CDR3 loop reads CASFQGAGAEAFF. The CDR3, as DNA: TGTGCCAGCTTCCAGGGGGCCGGGGCTGAAGCTTTCTTT.

CDR3 nucleotides: TGTGCCAGCAAGGCAGACGCGAACACCGGGGAGCTGTTTTTT. Translated: CASKADANTGELFF. V usage is TRBV6-1 and J usage is TRBJ2-2; no clear D. The CDR3 loop spans 14 amino acids. Germline CDR1 and CDR2: MNHNS and SASEGT. V lost 7 bases and J lost 0, with 9 bases in between.

This chain links TRBV12-3 or TRBV12-4 with TRBJ2-2, with D perhaps matching TRBD1 (6 bases). V dropped 6 bases and J dropped 2 bases, with 13 bases sitting between them. CDR3 length: 15 residues. The CDR3 protein is CASSAQGLNTGELFF. CDR3 DNA sequence: TGTGCCAGCAGCGCGCAGGGGCTAAACACCGGGGAGCTGTTTTTT.

This clonotype was seen more than once but under ten times. J is TRBJ1-3 and V is TRBV2; D gene ambiguous. CDR1 is SNHLY, CDR2 FYNNEI, per germline. The V end lost 9 bases, the J end lost 0 bases, and 12 bases lay between the germline ends. The CDR3 runs 14 residues. CDR3 DNA sequence: TGTGCCAGTCTCGTTCTTCGCTCTGGAAACACCATATATTTT. Residues: CASLVLRSGNTIYF.

This chain joins TRBV5-6 and TRBJ2-2; no clear D gene. The V end lost 4 bases, the J end lost 6 bases, and 19 bases lay between the germline ends. Germline-derived CDR1 and CDR2 are SGHDT and YYEEEE. This CDR3 spans 16 amino acids. The CDR3 coding sequence is TGTGCCAGCAGCCAAGCTCCGGGCTCCTGGGCCGGGGAGCTGTTTTTT. Translating it yields CASSQAPGSWAGELFF.

The V gene is TRBV27, the J gene TRBJ1-2; D unclear. Germline V lookup: CDR1 MNHEY, CDR2 SMNVEV (reference sequence). Trimming stripped 6 bases from V and 8 bases from J, with 16 bases between. This CDR3 has 13 residues. CDR3 sequence: CASRPDRIVGYTF. DNA for the CDR3: TGTGCCAGCAGGCCTGATAGAATTGTCGGCTACACCTTC.

This clonotype has only a few counts. V usage is TRBV24-1 and J usage is TRBJ2-2; D gene ambiguous. The V end lost 9 bases, the J end lost 5 bases, and 15 bases lay between the germline ends. The CDR3 is made up of 14 amino acids. Germline CDR1 KGHDR, CDR2 SFDVKD. The CDR3 region is CATGGLISTGELFF. The CDR3 region has the DNA TGTGCCACCGGTGGGCTGATTTCGACCGGGGAGCTGTTTTTT.

The chain is built from TRBV10-3 and TRBJ1-5; TRBD1 matches at 11 bases. Germline CDR1 ENHRY, CDR2 SYGVKD. The CDR3 extends over 16 amino acids. Trimming removed 0 bases from V and 6 bases from J; junction bases left unmatched: 4. In DNA, the CDR3 is TGTGCCATCAGTGAGTCGGGGACAGGGGGTCGTCAGCCCCAGCATTTT. Residues: CAISESGTGGRQPQHF.

The chain combines TRBV2 with TRBJ2-2; D may be TRBD2 (5 bases). The CDR3 totals 16 residues. Looked up from germline, CDR1 is SNHLY and CDR2 is FYNNEI. Trimming shortened V by 3 bases and J by 4 bases, and 15 bases separated the two germline ends. The CDR3 here is CASSENLPRGTGELFF. In DNA, the CDR3 is TGTGCCAGCAGTGAGAACCTGCCCCGGGGCACCGGGGAGCTGTTTTTT.

This clonotype was detected only a few times. The V and J genes are TRBV19 and TRBJ2-5; 7 bases align to TRBD1. In germline, CDR1 is LNHDA, CDR2 SQIVND (reference sequence). Germline trimming cut 5 bases from V and 6 bases from J; bases unmatched to any gene: 12. This CDR3 has 15 residues. The chain's CDR3 is CASSSPGQSLKTQYF. The CDR3 DNA reads TGTGCCAGTAGTTCACCGGGACAGTCGCTGAAGACCCAGTACTTC.

The chain couples TRBV20-1 to TRBJ1-6; D gene unclear. Germline V gene lookup returns CDR1 DFQATT and CDR2 SNEGSKA (reference sequence). Between the trimmed V and J ends, which lost 1 base and 10 bases, there was a span of 14 bases. CDR3 size: 14 residues. CDR3 DNA: TGCAGTGCTAGAGTCAGTGGCTTCGGATCACCCCTCCACTTT. Translating it yields CSARVSGFGSPLHF.

The rearrangement links TRBV19 to TRBJ1-2, with TRBD1 as a possible D gene (5 bases). The V end lost 2 bases, the J end lost 6 bases, and 13 bases lay between the germline ends. Germline assignment: CDR1 LNHDA and CDR2 SQIVND (reference sequence). The CDR3 is made up of 14 amino acids. The CDR3: CASSIHKGDNGYTF. CDR3 nucleotides: TGTGCCAGTAGTATACATAAAGGGGATAATGGCTACACCTTC.

This sequence joins TRBV6-1 and TRBJ2-5; the D call may be TRBD1 or TRBD2 (5 bases each). CDR1 and CDR2 from the germline V gene are MNHNS and SASEGT. This CDR3 spans 18 amino acids. V was cut by 4 bases and J by 5 bases, with 26 bases left in between. CDR3: CASSGGLRLGPKGETQYF. As DNA, the CDR3 is TGTGCCAGCAGTGGAGGACTCCGTCTGGGGCCCAAAGGGGAGACCCAGTACTTC.

The V call is TRBV20-1, the J call TRBJ2-1; weak D call: TRBD2 (7 bases). The CDR3 covers 14 residues. V was clipped by 5 bases and J by 7 bases, with 18 bases between them. CDR1 and CDR2 (germline): DFQATT, SNEGSKA (reference sequence). The CDR3 DNA reads as TGCAGTGCTTCACGAAGGGGGGGGCGGAATGAGCAGTTCTTC. Residues: CSASRRGGRNEQFF.

The genes are TRBV14 and TRBJ1-1, with D uncertain. The CDR3 is 13 residues long. The germline gives CDR1 SGHDN, CDR2 FVKESK. Trimming cost V 0 bases and J 6 bases, with 8 bases left between them. The CDR3 region is CASSQDLAPEAFF. The CDR3 DNA sequence: TGTGCCAGCAGCCAAGATCTCGCACCTGAAGCTTTCTTT.

The J gene is TRBJ1-6, the V gene TRBV19; 9 bases line up with TRBD1. J was trimmed by 8 bases and V by 3 bases; bases with no gene match: 20. Germline V gene data show CDR1 as LNHDA and CDR2 as SQIVND (reference sequence). The CDR3 totals 20 residues. The chain's CDR3 is CASSMFTAGTGFSGDSPLHF. The CDR3 DNA reads as TGTGCCAGTAGTATGTTTACCGCCGGGACAGGGTTCTCAGGGGATTCACCCCTCCACTTT.

The chain joins TRBV27 to TRBJ2-3; a possible D gene is TRBD2 (7 bases). Deletions cut 2 bases from V and 3 bases from J, with 15 bases between. This CDR3 is 16 amino acids long. The germline CDR1 and CDR2 sequences are MNHEY and SMNVEV (reference sequence). The CDR3 loop reads CASSLRGRARTDTQYF. Here the CDR3 DNA reads TGTGCCAGCAGTTTAAGGGGGAGGGCTAGGACAGATACGCAGTATTTT.

This clonotype was seen only a few times. V and J are TRBV30 and TRBJ1-1, with D uncertain. Trimming pared 0 bases from V and 8 bases from J, leaving 10 bases between. The CDR3 runs to 12 residues. CDR1 is GTSNPN and CDR2 is SVGIG in the germline V gene (reference sequence). The CDR3 loop reads CAWSVLGLEAFF. In DNA form, the CDR3 reads TGTGCCTGGAGTGTACTTGGGCTAGAAGCTTTCTTT.

The chain employs TRBV4-1 and TRBJ2-3, with 7 bases identical to TRBD1. Germline values: CDR1 MGHRA, CDR2 YSYEKL. V trimming: 6 bases; J trimming: 2 bases; junction bases outside the gene matches: 11. CDR3 size: 16 residues. The CDR3 DNA sequence: TGCGCCAGCAGGGGAGATCCACAGGGGAACACAGATACGCAGTATTTT. It is translated as CASRGDPQGNTDTQYF.

The CDR3 DNA reads as TGTGCCAGCAGCCTCACCCCCCAGGGAACTGAAGCTTTCTTT. Its translation is CASSLTPQGTEAFF. The chain joins TRBV11-3 to TRBJ1-1, with D maybe TRBD1 (5 bases). The germline CDR1 and CDR2 sequences are SGHNT and YENEEA. The CDR3 has 14 amino acids. The V end was cut by 5 bases, the J end by 5 bases, with 15 bases between.

DNA of the CDR3: TGTGCCAGCAGTTTAAGGAGTGGGCAGACCTATAATTCACCCCTCCACTTT. Protein sequence: CASSLRSGQTYNSPLHF. The genes are TRBV27 and TRBJ1-6, with D unresolved. CDR3 size: 17 residues. Per germline, CDR1 MNHEY and CDR2 SMNVEV (reference sequence). Trimming took 2 bases from V and 2 from J, leaving 13 bases between them.

This clonotype turned up a few times. V and J are TRBV2 and TRBJ2-7, with 7 bases matching TRBD1. The CDR3 totals 14 residues. The germline gives CDR1 SNHLY, CDR2 FYNNEI. Trimming removed 6 bases from V and 1 base from J; junction bases left unmatched: 6. This CDR3 is CASREDRQSYEQYF. The DNA for the CDR3 is TGTGCCAGCAGGGAGGACAGGCAATCCTACGAGCAGTACTTC.

V gene TRBV7-6 combines with J gene TRBJ2-6, with a weak D call TRBD2 (5 bases). Germline assignment: CDR1 SGHVS and CDR2 FNYEAQ. CDR3 length: 18 residues. Trimming took 1 base from V and 1 from J, leaving 14 bases between them. DNA for the CDR3: TGTGCCAGCAGCTTAGGGCAAGCGGAATTTTCTGGGGCCAACGTCCTGACTTTC. This gives the protein CASSLGQAEFSGANVLTF.

This clonotype occurred a few times. The genes are TRBV2 and TRBJ2-3; perhaps TRBD2 as D (5 bases). Germline lookup yields CDR1 SNHLY and CDR2 FYNNEI. The CDR3 is 15 residues long. Deletions cut 2 bases from V and 3 bases from J, with 12 bases between. The CDR3 loop reads CASSEWVDFTDTQYF. CDR3 bases: TGTGCCAGCAGTGAATGGGTGGACTTTACAGATACGCAGTATTTT.

V and J are TRBV20-1 and TRBJ1-1; 8 positions match TRBD1. CDR1 and CDR2 from the germline V gene are DFQATT and SNEGSKA (reference sequence). After removal of 6 bases from V and 4 bases from J, the junction contained 4 bases not matched to a gene. The CDR3 is made up of 12 amino acids. The CDR3 spells CSARTGPTEAFF. The CDR3 DNA sequence: TGCAGTGCAAGGACAGGGCCCACTGAAGCTTTCTTT.